Below are 6 T cell receptor beta chains sequenced from a single sample in a study of blood T cell repertoires in COVID-19. Sequenced by immunoSEQ multiplex PCR; TCRdb stores in-frame clones only, minus some. The data contain fewer than 90,000 clones, more than 75% of them seen just once; the ten biggest clones take up 4.5% to 5.5%. Sequencing input: peripheral blood. These receptor sequences come from a man in his fifties with active or convalescent COVID-19.

This clone was found a few times. The chain joins TRBV5-4 to TRBJ2-7, with D maybe TRBD1 (6 bases). Per the germline V gene, CDR1 is SGHNT and CDR2 is YYREEE (reference sequence). The CDR3 contains 15 residues. V gave up 6 bases and J gave up 0 bases, with 16 bases separating them. CDR3 bases: TGTGCCAGCAACCTTGACGGGGACAACTCCTACGAGCAGTACTTC. Translated: CASNLDGDNSYEQYF. Full variable domain (outside the CDR3, taken from reference TRBV5-4 and TRBJ2-7): ETGVTQSPTHLIKTRGQQVTLRCSSQSGHNTVSWYQQALGQGPQFIFQYYREEENGRGNFPPRFSGLQFPNYSSELNVNALELDDSALYLCASNLDGDNSYEQYFGPGTRLTVT.

The rearrangement links TRBV19 to TRBJ1-6, with 7 bases matching TRBD1. This CDR3 comprises 14 residues. The V segment lost 3 bases and the J segment 10 bases; nucleotides outside the gene matches: 6. Germline V lookup: CDR1 LNHDA, CDR2 SQIVND (reference sequence). The DNA for the CDR3 is TGTGCCAGTAGTATGATGGTAGGGGGCTCACCCCTCCACTTT. It codes for CASSMMVGGSPLHF.

This rearrangement joins TRBV24-1 to TRBJ2-5; 8 bases are a match to TRBD1. The length of the CDR3 is 13 residues. Trimming removed 8 bases from V and 4 bases from J; junction bases left unmatched: 5. Germline CDR1 is KGHDR and CDR2 is SFDVKD. CDR3 bases: TGTGCCACCAAGGAACAGGGGGGAGAGACCCAGTACTTC. Its protein is CATKEQGGETQYF.

The chain couples TRBV5-1 to TRBJ1-4; 12 bases map to TRBD1. CDR1 and CDR2 (germline): SGHRS, YFSETQ. The CDR3 totals 17 residues. The V gene end was trimmed by 2 bases and the J gene end by 4 bases; junction bases not matched to a gene: 6. The CDR3 region is CASSFRDRGLGNEKLFF. CDR3 nucleotides: TGCGCCAGCAGCTTTCGGGACAGGGGGCTTGGTAATGAAAAACTGTTTTTT.

V usage is TRBV24-1 and J usage is TRBJ2-5, with TRBD1 matching 7 bases. Trimming removed 7 bases from V and 1 base from J; junction bases left unmatched: 8. Per the germline V gene, CDR1 is KGHDR and CDR2 is SFDVKD. This CDR3 has 15 residues. In DNA form, the CDR3 reads TGTGCCACCAGCCAAGGGGGCAATGGCCAAGAGACCCAGTACTTC. Its translation is CATSQGGNGQETQYF.

The gene calls are TRBV19 and TRBJ2-2; the match to TRBD1 covers 8 bases. Germline CDR1 and CDR2: LNHDA and SQIVND (reference sequence). The ends lost 6 bases at V and 6 bases at J; junction bases unmatched: 3. The CDR3 sequence is 13 residues long. CDR3 in DNA: TGTGCCAGTAGCAACAGGGGGGCCGGGGAGCTGTTTTTT. It yields the protein CASSNRGAGELFF.